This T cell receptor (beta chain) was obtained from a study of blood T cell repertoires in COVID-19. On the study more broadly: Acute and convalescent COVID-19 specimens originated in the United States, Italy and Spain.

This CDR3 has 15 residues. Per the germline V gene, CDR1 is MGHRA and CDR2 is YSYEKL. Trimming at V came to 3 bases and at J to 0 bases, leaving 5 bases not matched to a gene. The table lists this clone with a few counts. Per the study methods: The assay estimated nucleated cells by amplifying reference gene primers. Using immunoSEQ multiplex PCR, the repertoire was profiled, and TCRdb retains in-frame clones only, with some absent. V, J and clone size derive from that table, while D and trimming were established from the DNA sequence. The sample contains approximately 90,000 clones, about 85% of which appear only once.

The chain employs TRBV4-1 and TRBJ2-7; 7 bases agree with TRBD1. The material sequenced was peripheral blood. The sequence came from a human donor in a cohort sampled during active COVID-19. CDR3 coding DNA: TGCGCCAGCAGCCATGGGACAGACCTCTCCTACGAGCAGTACTTC. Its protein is CASSHGTDLSYEQYF.